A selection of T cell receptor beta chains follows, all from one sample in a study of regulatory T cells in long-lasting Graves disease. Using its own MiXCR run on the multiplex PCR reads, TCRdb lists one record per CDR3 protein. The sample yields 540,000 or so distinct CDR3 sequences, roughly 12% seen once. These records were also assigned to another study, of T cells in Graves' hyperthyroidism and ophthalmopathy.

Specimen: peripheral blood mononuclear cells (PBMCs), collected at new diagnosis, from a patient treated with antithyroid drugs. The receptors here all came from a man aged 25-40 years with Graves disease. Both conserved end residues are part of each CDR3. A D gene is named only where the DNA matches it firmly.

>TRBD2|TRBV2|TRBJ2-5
CASSASGEQETQYF
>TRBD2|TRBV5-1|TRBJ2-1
CASGLAGGVNEQFF
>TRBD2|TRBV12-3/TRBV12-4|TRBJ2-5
CASSQAGGDETQYF
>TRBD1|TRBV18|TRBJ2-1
CASSLGQGQNEQFF
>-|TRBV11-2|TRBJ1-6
CASSLGRTAHSPLHF
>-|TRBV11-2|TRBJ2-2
CASSRELGTGELFF
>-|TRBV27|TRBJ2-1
CASSLQGGRFYNEQFF
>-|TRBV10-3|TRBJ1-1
CATGQDSNTEAFF
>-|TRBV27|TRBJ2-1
CASSSMAPFNEQFF
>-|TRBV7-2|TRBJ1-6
CASSLVHKGSPLHF
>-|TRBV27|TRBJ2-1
CASSFSGPYNEQFF
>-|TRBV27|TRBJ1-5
CASSDGYSNQPQHF
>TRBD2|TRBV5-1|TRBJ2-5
CASSGGGEETQYF
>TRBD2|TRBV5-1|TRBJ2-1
CASSLTSGVANEQFF
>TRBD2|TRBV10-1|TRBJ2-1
CASSAGRGDEQFF
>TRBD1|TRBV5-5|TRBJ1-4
CASSSGTGEGEKLFF
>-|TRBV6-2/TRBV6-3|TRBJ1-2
CASSYSPGRGYGYTF
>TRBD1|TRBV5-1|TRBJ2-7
CASSGGTGSYEQYF
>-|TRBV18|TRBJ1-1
CASSPPGGGTTEAFF
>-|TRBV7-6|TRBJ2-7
CAGSLARSAEQYF
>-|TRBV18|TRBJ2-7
CASSLRDTDGYEQYF
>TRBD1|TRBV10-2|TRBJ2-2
CASSGTGGILTGELFF
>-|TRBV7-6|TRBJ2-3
CASSLVSWGTDTQYF